The rows below give T cell receptor beta chains drawn from one sample of a study of spatial heterogeneity in lung cancer. TCRdb reprocessed the 5' RACE reads with MiXCR, giving one entry per CDR3 protein. The table shows around 41,000 distinct CDR3 sequences, with approximately 7% occurring only once. The sequences come from PBMCs, collected at surgery. The receptors here all came from a female donor with early-stage non-small cell lung cancer. Each CDR3 is given with its conserved first and last residue. D genes are given only for firm matches. Size tells how often a clone was seen (once, few, many) or the class of an expanded clone, and some rows leave it out.

clone size,D gene,J gene,V gene,CDR3 protein,CDR3 DNA
-,-,TRBJ1-5,TRBV5-5,CASSGSGDQPQHF,TGTGCCAGCTCCGGGAGTGGGGATCAGCCCCAGCATTTT
many,-,TRBJ2-1,TRBV29-1,CSVDRALYNEQFF,TGCAGCGTTGATAGGGCCCTCTACAATGAGCAGTTCTTC
few,-,TRBJ2-3,TRBV9,CASGRTGAADTQYF,TGTGCCAGCGGAAGGACGGGAGCGGCAGATACGCAGTATTTT
many,-,TRBJ2-3,TRBV4-3,CASSQGNSLFADTQYF,TGCGCCAGCAGCCAAGGGAATAGTTTGTTTGCAGATACGCAGTATTTT
many,-,TRBJ1-6,TRBV12-3/TRBV12-4,CASSPQGFSPLHF,TGTGCCAGCAGTCCGCAGGGGTTCTCACCCCTCCACTTT
many,TRBD2,TRBJ2-7,TRBV6-1,CASRSGTSGYEQYF,TGTGCCAGCAGGTCCGGGACTAGCGGCTACGAGCAGTACTTC
-,-,TRBJ2-5,TRBV27,CASSLVQGGQETQYF,TGTGCCAGCAGTCTAGTCCAGGGTGGCCAAGAGACCCAGTACTTC
many,-,TRBJ2-5,TRBV7-2,CASSQRQETQYF,TGTGCCAGCAGCCAAAGACAAGAGACCCAGTACTTC
many,-,TRBJ2-1,TRBV20-1,CSARGNSYNEQFF,TGCAGTGCGAGGGGAAACTCCTACAATGAGCAGTTCTTC
few,-,TRBJ2-1,TRBV5-5,CASSWEERAGNEQFF,TGTGCCAGCAGCTGGGAAGAAAGGGCGGGCAATGAGCAGTTCTTC
many,TRBD1,TRBJ2-2,TRBV16,CASSQDRATGELFF,TGTGCCAGCAGCCAAGACAGGGCCACCGGGGAGCTGTTTTTT
-,TRBD1,TRBJ1-1,TRBV18,CASSPRTGEAEAFF,TGTGCCAGCTCACCAAGGACAGGGGAGGCTGAAGCTTTCTTT
many,-,TRBJ2-3,TRBV21-1,CASSIQGGGDTQYF,TGTGCCAGCAGCATTCAGGGGGGCGGAGATACGCAGTATTTT
-,-,TRBJ2-3,TRBV6-5,CASSKQRSTDTQYF,TGTGCCAGCAGTAAACAGCGGAGCACAGATACGCAGTATTTT
many,-,TRBJ1-6,TRBV5-1,CASKARRENSPLHF,TGCGCCAGCAAGGCGCGTCGGGAGAATTCACCCCTCCACTTT
-,TRBD1,TRBJ2-7,TRBV6-2/TRBV6-3,CASSEGTGYFDEQYF,TGTGCCAGCAGTGAGGGGACAGGGTATTTTGACGAGCAGTACTTC
-,-,TRBJ2-5,TRBV7-2,CASSAGTGKTQYF,TGTGCCAGCAGCGCGGGGACGGGGAAGACCCAGTACTTC
many,-,TRBJ1-1,TRBV7-2,CASSLEGLNTEAFF,TGTGCCAGCAGCTTAGAGGGGTTGAACACTGAAGCTTTCTTT
many,TRBD1,TRBJ1-1,TRBV12-3/TRBV12-4,CASSSLRQGKTEAFF,TGTGCCAGCAGTTCTCTCCGACAGGGGAAAACTGAAGCTTTCTTT
few,-,TRBJ1-6,TRBV25-1,CASSARRGSSYNSPLHF,TGTGCCAGCAGCGCAAGGCGGGGGAGCTCCTATAATTCACCCCTCCACTTT
many,-,TRBJ2-7,TRBV3-1,CASSHSYEQYF,TGTGCCAGCAGCCATTCCTACGAGCAGTACTTC
many,-,TRBJ2-2,TRBV11-3,CASSYKGTNTGELFF,TGTGCCAGCAGTTATAAGGGAACGAACACCGGGGAGCTGTTTTTT
many,-,TRBJ2-5,TRBV7-9,CASSFQETQYF,TGTGCCAGCAGCTTCCAAGAGACCCAGTACTTC
many,-,TRBJ1-1,TRBV5-1,CASSLTGAPNTEAFF,TGCGCCAGCAGCCTGACCGGGGCACCGAACACTGAAGCTTTCTTT
many,-,TRBJ2-1,TRBV7-2,CASSSSMGQFF,TGTGCCAGCAGCTCTTCGATGGGGCAGTTCTTC
many,-,TRBJ1-1,TRBV3-1,CASSQGHQGGDTEAFF,TGTGCCAGCAGCCAAGGGCACCAGGGCGGGGACACTGAAGCTTTCTTT
-,-,TRBJ2-7,TRBV10-3,CAISPSYEQYF,TGTGCCATCAGCCCGTCCTACGAGCAGTACTTC
few,-,TRBJ2-4,TRBV4-3,CASSSLRGENIQYF,TGCGCCAGCAGCTCCCTAAGGGGGGAGAACATTCAGTACTTC
-,-,TRBJ1-1,TRBV28,CASRSWALNTEAFF,TGTGCCAGCAGGTCCTGGGCCCTGAACACTGAAGCTTTCTTT
-,-,TRBJ1-6,TRBV13,CASSLGLGHNSPLHF,TGTGCCAGCAGCTTAGGCCTAGGGCATAATTCACCCCTCCACTTT
few,TRBD1,TRBJ2-3,TRBV18,CASSTRTGSDTDTQYF,TGTGCCAGCTCAACCCGGACAGGGAGTGACACAGATACGCAGTATTTT
many,-,TRBJ1-1,TRBV18,CASSPRTSNTEAFF,TGTGCCAGCTCACCCCGAACAAGTAACACTGAAGCTTTCTTT
-,TRBD1,TRBJ2-2,TRBV7-2,CASSPRQGANTGELFF,TGTGCCAGCAGCCCCCGACAGGGAGCGAACACCGGGGAGCTGTTTTTT